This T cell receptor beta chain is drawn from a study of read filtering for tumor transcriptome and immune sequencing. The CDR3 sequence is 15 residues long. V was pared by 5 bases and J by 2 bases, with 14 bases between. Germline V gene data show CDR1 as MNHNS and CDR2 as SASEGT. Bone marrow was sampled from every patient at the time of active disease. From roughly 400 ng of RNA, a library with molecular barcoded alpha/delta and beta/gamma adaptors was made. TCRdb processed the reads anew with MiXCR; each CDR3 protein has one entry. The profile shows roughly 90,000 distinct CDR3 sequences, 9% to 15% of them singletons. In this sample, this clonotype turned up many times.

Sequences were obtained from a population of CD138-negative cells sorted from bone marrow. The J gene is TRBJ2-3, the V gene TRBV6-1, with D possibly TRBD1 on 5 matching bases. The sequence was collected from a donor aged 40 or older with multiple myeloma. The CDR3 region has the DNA TGTGCCAGCAGTAGACAGAGACATTACACAGATACGCAGTATTTT. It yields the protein CASSRQRHYTDTQYF.